These 5 T cell receptor beta chains came from one sample sequenced in a study of blood T cell repertoires in COVID-19. Sequencing used immunoSEQ multiplex PCR; TCRdb keeps in-frame clones, though not all of them. The sample lists about 160,000 clones, approximately 80% occurring once. The specimen was peripheral blood. The source of these receptors is a woman aged 80 or older with active or convalescent COVID-19.

The chain combines TRBV27 with TRBJ2-7; no clear D gene. CDR3 length equals 11 residues. The germline CDR1 and CDR2 sequences are MNHEY and SMNVEV (reference sequence). Trimming took off 4 bases at V and 6 bases at J, with 7 bases between the two ends. Here the CDR3 reads CASSSPLEQYF. The DNA for the CDR3 is TGTGCCAGCAGTTCCCCCCTCGAGCAGTACTTC.

V gene TRBV7-2 combines with J gene TRBJ1-4; 7 bases agree with TRBD1. J was trimmed by 7 bases and V by 2 bases; bases with no gene match: 1. This CDR3 has 13 residues. The germline V gene has CDR1 SGHTA and CDR2 FQGNSA. CDR3 nucleotide sequence: TGTGCCAGCAGCTTATGGGACAGTGAAAAACTGTTTTTT. The encoded protein is CASSLWDSEKLFF.

There are a few counts of this clone. The genes are TRBV12-3 or TRBV12-4 and TRBJ2-1; 7 bases map to TRBD1. The CDR3 covers 13 residues. The trim removed 3 bases at V and 9 bases at J, leaving 5 bases unmatched. CDR3 in amino acids: CASSLRGLGEQFF. The DNA of the CDR3 is TGTGCCAGCAGTTTGAGGGGGCTAGGTGAGCAGTTCTTC.

The chain employs TRBV4-3 and TRBJ1-1, with 9 bases lining up with TRBD1. Germline-derived CDR1 and CDR2 are LGHNA and YSLEER. This CDR3 has 14 amino acids. With 3 bases clipped from V and 4 bases from J, the junction kept 3 bases outside the gene matches. CDR3 nucleotide sequence: TGCGCCAGCAGCCAGAGGGACAGGGTCACTGAAGCTTTCTTT. This translates into CASSQRDRVTEAFF.

The chain links TRBV5-1 to TRBJ2-7; possibly TRBD1 for D (5 bases). Matching the DNA end better, TRBJ2-5 makes the J call doubtful. This CDR3 spans 13 amino acids. The germline V gene encodes CDR1 SGHRS and CDR2 YFSETQ. The DNA of the CDR3 is TGCGCCAGCAGCTTGGGTGGGGCAGAGACCCAGTACTTC. This translates into CASSLGGAETQYF.